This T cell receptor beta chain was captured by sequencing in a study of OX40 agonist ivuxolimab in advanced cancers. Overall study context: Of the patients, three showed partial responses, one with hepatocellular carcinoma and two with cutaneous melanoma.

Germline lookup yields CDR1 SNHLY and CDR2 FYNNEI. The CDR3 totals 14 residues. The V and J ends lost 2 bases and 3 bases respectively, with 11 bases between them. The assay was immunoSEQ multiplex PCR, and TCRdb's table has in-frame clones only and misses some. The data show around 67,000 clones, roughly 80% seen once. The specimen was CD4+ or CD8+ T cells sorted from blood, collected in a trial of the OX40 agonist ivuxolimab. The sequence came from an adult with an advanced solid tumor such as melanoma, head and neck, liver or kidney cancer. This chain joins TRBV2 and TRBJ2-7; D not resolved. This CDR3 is CASSERKLVYEQYF. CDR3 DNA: TGTGCCAGCAGTGAAAGGAAATTGGTCTACGAGCAGTACTTC.